This record concerns one T cell receptor beta chain sequence. Its antigen is currently unknown. This specimen belongs to a study of PD-1 blockade in classical Hodgkin lymphoma. Study information: Nivolumab 3 mg/kg was given intravenously every 2 weeks.

This CDR3 spans 16 amino acids. Per the germline V gene, CDR1 is SGHRS and CDR2 is YFSETQ. J gave up 7 bases and V 1 base, and 11 bases lay outside the gene matches. Study-wide results and caveats: By C4D1 there was a significant rise in CD4+ TCR diversity but not in CD8+ TCR diversity. Exclusion applied to patients who initiated nivolumab less than 1 year following ASCT.

Sample time point: cycle 4 day 1 (C4D1), after six to seven weeks of nivolumab. Every patient relapsed after autologous stem cell transplantation, and brentuximab vedotin exposure varied. Method: immunoSEQ multiplex PCR; TCRdb's copy keeps in-frame clones and lacks some. The sample has 50,000 or so clones; around 91% are singletons. The sequence was obtained from a human donor with classical Hodgkin lymphoma. V and J are TRBV5-1 and TRBJ2-1; 7 nucleotides line up with TRBD1. Here the sequenced sample was peripheral blood mononuclear cells (PBMCs), taken before the fourth cycle of nivolumab. The CDR3 spells CASSLPQGTALNEQFF. Written as DNA, the CDR3 is TGCGCCAGCAGCTTGCCACAGGGGACGGCGTTGAATGAGCAGTTCTTC.